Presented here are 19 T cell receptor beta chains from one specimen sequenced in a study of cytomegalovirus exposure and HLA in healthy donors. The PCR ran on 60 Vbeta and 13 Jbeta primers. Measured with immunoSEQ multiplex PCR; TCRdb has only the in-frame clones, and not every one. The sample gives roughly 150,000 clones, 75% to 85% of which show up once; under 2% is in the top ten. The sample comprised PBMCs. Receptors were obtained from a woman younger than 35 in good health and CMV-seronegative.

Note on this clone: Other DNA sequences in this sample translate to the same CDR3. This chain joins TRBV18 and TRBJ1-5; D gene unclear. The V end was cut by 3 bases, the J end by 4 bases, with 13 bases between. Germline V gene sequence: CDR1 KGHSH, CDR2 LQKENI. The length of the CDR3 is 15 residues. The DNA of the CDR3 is TGTGCCAGCTCACCCTCGACGGGTGGGAATCAGCCCCAGCATTTT. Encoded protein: CASSPSTGGNQPQHF.

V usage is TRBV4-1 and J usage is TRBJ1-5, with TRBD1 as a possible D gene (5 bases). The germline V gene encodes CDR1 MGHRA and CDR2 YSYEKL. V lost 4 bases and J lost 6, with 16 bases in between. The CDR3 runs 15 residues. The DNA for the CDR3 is TGCGCCAGCAGCCTGGGCAGGGCTGCGAGTCAGCCCCAGCATTTT. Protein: CASSLGRAASQPQHF.

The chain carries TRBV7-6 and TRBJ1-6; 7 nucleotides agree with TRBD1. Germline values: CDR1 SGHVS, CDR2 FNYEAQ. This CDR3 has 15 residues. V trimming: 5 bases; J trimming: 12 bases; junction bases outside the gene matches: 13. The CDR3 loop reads CASSGDSSLGGPLHF. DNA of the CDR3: TGTGCCAGCAGCGGGGACAGTTCCCTGGGGGGACCCCTCCACTTT. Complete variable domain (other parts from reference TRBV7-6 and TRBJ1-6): GAGVSQSPRYKVTKRGQDVALRCDPISGHVSLYWYRQALGQGPEFLTYFNYEAQQDKSGLPNDRFSAERPEGSISTLTIQRTEQRDSAMYRCASSGDSSLGGPLHFGNGTRLTVT.

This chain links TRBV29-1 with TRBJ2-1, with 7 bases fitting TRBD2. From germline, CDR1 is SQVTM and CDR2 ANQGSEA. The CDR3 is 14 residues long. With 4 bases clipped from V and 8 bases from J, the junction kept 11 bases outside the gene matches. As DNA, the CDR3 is TGCAGCGTTGCACGGGGGGAGCTTGTCGATGAGCAGTTCTTC. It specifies CSVARGELVDEQFF.

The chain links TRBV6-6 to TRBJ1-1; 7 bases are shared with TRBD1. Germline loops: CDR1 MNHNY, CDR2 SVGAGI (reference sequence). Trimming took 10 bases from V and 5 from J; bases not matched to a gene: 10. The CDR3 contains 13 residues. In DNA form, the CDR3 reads TGTGCCACTACAGGGGAGGCGGGAACTGAAGCTTTCTTT. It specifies CATTGEAGTEAFF.

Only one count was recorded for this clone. The CDR3 DNA follows: TGTGCCAGCAGCCCCCGGACAGGGCATCAGCCCCAGCATTTT. Protein: CASSPRTGHQPQHF. The genes are TRBV5-8 and TRBJ1-5; 8 bases line up with TRBD1. The CDR3 extends over 14 amino acids. V was clipped by 4 bases and J by 5 bases; unmatched bases: 5. Germline CDR1 is SGHTS and CDR2 is YDEGEE. The full variable domain, in which reference TRBV5-8 and TRBJ1-5 provide the parts outside the CDR3, is EAGVTQSPTHLIKTRGQQATLRCSPISGHTSVYWYQQALGLGLQFLLWYDEGEERNRGNFPPRFSGRQFPNYSSELNVNALELEDSALYLCASSPRTGHQPQHFGDGTRLSIL.

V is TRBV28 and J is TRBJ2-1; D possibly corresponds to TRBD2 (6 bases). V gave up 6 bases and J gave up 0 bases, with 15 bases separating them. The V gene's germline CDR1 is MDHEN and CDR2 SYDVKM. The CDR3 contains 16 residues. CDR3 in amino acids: CASSVPGLNSYNEQFF. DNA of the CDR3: TGTGCCAGCAGCGTACCGGGACTGAACTCCTACAATGAGCAGTTCTTC. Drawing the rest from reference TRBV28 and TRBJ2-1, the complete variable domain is DVKVTQSSRYLVKRTGEKVFLECVQDMDHENMFWYRQDPGLGLRLIYFSYDVKMKEKGDIPEGYSVSREKKERFSLILESASTNQTSMYLCASSVPGLNSYNEQFFGPGTRLTVL.

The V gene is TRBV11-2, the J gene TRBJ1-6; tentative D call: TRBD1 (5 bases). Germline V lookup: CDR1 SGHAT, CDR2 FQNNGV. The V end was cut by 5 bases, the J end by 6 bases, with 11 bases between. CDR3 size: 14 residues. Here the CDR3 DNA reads TGTGCCAGCAGCCCCCGACAGCGTAATTCACCCCTCCACTTT. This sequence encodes CASSPRQRNSPLHF. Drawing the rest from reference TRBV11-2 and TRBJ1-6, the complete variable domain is EAGVAQSPRYKIIEKRQSVAFWCNPISGHATLYWYQQILGQGPKLLIQFQNNGVVDDSQLPKDRFSAERLKGVDSTLKIQPAKLEDSAVYLCASSPRQRNSPLHFGNGTRLTVT.

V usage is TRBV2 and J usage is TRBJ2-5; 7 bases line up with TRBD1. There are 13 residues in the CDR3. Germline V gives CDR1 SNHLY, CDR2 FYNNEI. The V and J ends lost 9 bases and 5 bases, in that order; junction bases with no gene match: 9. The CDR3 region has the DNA TGTGCCAGAGACAGGGCAGACGCGGAGACCCAGTACTTC. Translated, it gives CARDRADAETQYF.

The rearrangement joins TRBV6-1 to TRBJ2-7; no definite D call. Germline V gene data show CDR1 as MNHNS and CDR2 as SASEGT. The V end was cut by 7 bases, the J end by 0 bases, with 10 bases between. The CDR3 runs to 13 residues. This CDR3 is CASTNELSYEQYF. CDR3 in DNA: TGTGCCAGCACCAATGAACTCTCCTACGAGCAGTACTTC.

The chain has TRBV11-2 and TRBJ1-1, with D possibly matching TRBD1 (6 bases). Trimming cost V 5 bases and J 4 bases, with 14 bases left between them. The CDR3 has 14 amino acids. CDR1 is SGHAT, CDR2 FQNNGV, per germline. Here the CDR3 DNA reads TGTGCCAGCAGCCCCAGGGGAGAGGGCACTGAAGCTTTCTTT. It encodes CASSPRGEGTEAFF.

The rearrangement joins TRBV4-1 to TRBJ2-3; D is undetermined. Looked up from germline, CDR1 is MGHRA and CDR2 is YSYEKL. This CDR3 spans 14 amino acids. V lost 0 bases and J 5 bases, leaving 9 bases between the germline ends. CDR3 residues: CASSQERRRDTQYF. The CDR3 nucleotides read TGCGCCAGCAGCCAAGAACGGAGAAGAGATACGCAGTATTTT.

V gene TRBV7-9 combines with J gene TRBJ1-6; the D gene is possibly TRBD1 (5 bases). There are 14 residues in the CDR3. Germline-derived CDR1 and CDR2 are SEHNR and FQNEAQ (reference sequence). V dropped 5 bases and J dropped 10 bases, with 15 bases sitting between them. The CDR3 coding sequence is TGTGCCAGCAGCCTATCTGGGGGGGGATCACCCCTCCACTTT. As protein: CASSLSGGGSPLHF.

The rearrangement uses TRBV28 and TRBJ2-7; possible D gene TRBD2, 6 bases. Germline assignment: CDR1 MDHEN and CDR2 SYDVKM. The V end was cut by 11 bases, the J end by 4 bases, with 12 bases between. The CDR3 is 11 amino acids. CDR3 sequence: CAGASAYEQYF. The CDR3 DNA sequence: TGTGCCGGGGCTAGCGCGTACGAGCAGTACTTC.

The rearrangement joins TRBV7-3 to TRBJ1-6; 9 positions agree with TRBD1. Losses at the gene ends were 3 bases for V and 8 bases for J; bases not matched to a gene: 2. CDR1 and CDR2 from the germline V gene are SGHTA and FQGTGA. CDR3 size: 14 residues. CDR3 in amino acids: CASSLNRGHSPLHF. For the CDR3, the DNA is TGTGCCAGCAGCTTGAACAGGGGGCATTCACCCCTCCACTTT.

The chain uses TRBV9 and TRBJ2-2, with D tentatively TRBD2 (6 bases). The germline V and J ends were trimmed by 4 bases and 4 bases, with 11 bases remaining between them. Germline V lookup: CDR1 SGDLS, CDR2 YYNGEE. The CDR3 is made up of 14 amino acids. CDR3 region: CASSLGTATGELFF. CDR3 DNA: TGTGCCAGCAGCCTCGGGACTGCCACCGGGGAGCTGTTTTTT.

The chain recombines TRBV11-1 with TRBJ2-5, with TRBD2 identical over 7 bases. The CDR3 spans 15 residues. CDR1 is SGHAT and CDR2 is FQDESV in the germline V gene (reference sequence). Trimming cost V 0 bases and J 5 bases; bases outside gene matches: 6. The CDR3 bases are TGTGCCAGCAGCTTAGCGGGGGGAGGGTTGGAGACCCAGTACTTC. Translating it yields CASSLAGGGLETQYF.

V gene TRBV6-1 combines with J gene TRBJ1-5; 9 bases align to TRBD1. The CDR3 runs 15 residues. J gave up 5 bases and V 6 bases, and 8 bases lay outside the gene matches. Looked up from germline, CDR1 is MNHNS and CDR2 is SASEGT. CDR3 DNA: TGTGCCAGCAGCATAGGACAGGGGACGCATCAGCCCCAGCATTTT. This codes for CASSIGQGTHQPQHF.

Written as DNA, the CDR3 is TGTGCCAGCAGGGGACAGGGGTCAGAGTATTCACCCCTCCACTTT. It specifies CASRGQGSEYSPLHF. This chain uses TRBV6-5 with TRBJ1-6, with 10 nucleotides matching TRBD1. Germline CDR1 and CDR2: MNHEY and SVGAGI. CDR3 length: 15 amino acids. The V gene end was trimmed by 6 bases and the J gene end by 8 bases; junction bases not matched to a gene: 7.